The 10 T cell receptor beta chains given below trace back to one sample, sequenced in a study of identifying expanded T cells in peripheral blood. Here immunoSEQ multiplex PCR was the method, and the copy in TCRdb shows in-frame clones only, minus some. The table shows some 120,000 clones, with approximately 88% occurring only once. Sequences were obtained from blood. The source is a person aged 18 to 75 in good health.

In this sample, this clone turned up once. The CDR3: CSVRDSTSGPYNEQFF. DNA of the CDR3: TGCAGCGTTCGTGACTCGACTAGCGGGCCGTACAATGAGCAGTTCTTC. The chain combines TRBV29-1 with TRBJ2-1, with TRBD2 matching 10 bases. Trimming removed 5 bases from V and 4 bases from J; junction bases left unmatched: 11. This CDR3 contains 16 residues. Germline assignment: CDR1 SQVTM and CDR2 ANQGSEA.

The genes are TRBV6-4 and TRBJ2-2; the D is unclear. CDR3 length equals 14 residues. Germline V gene data show CDR1 as MRHNA and CDR2 as SNTAGT. V was shortened by 0 bases and J by 5 bases, with 7 bases between the two germline ends. The DNA for the CDR3 is TGTGCCAGCAGTGACTCGGATAGTACCGGGGAGCTGTTTTTT. Protein: CASSDSDSTGELFF.

CDR3 in amino acids: CASTPGREDLGSPLHF. In nucleotides, the CDR3 is TGTGCCAGCACCCCCGGCAGGGAAGACCTTGGTTCACCCCTCCACTTT. J is TRBJ1-6 and V is TRBV6-6; tentatively, D is TRBD1 (5 bases). There are 16 residues in the CDR3. Germline V lookup: CDR1 MNHNY, CDR2 SVGAGI (reference sequence). The germline V and J ends were trimmed by 7 bases and 9 bases, with 22 bases remaining between them.

The chain joins TRBV19 to TRBJ2-3; 8 bases line up with TRBD2. CDR1 and CDR2 (germline): LNHDA, SQIVND (reference sequence). The junction had 18 bases not matched to a gene; V was cut back by 6 bases and J by 4 bases. The CDR3 is made up of 18 amino acids. In DNA, the CDR3 is TGTGCCAGTAGCCATGTTCGAAGCGGGGGCCGAGAGTCAGATACGCAGTATTTT. Protein product: CASSHVRSGGRESDTQYF.

This clone was observed once. This chain joins TRBV19 and TRBJ2-1; no clear D gene. V was pared by 5 bases and J by 4 bases, with 12 bases between. The CDR3 is made up of 14 amino acids. Germline-derived CDR1 and CDR2 are LNHDA and SQIVND (reference sequence). CDR3 DNA sequence: TGTGCCAGTAGTCTCGGAAGAATATACAATGAGCAGTTCTTC. Translation gives CASSLGRIYNEQFF. Filled out from reference TRBV19 and TRBJ2-1, the complete variable domain reads DGGITQSPKYLFRKEGQNVTLSCEQNLNHDAMYWYRQDPGQGLRLIYYSQIVNDFQKGDIAEGYSVSREKKESFPLTVTSAQKNPTAFYLCASSLGRIYNEQFFGPGTRLTVL.

For the CDR3, the DNA is TGCGCCAGCAGCTTGGGGGACAGAACCTACAATCAGCCCCAGCATTTT. Translation: CASSLGDRTYNQPQHF. This rearrangement joins TRBV5-1 to TRBJ1-5; 7 nucleotides match TRBD1. The junction had 6 bases not matched to a gene; V was cut back by 0 bases and J by 3 bases. CDR3 length equals 16 residues. Germline V gene data show CDR1 as SGHRS and CDR2 as YFSETQ.

This chain joins TRBV7-9 and TRBJ1-1; D unclear. The CDR3 length is 16 residues. In germline, CDR1 is SEHNR, CDR2 FQNEAQ (reference sequence). V was trimmed by 5 bases and J by 8 bases, leaving 24 bases between them. CDR3 loop: CASSHDASRAEKEAFF. The CDR3 DNA reads as TGTGCCAGCAGCCACGACGCGTCTAGAGCAGAGAAGGAAGCTTTCTTT.

The CDR3 here is CASSLRQAISSYNSPLHF. DNA of the CDR3: TGTGCCAGCTCACTTCGACAGGCCATAAGCTCCTATAATTCACCCCTCCACTTT. The rearrangement joins TRBV18 to TRBJ1-6; a weak D match, TRBD1 (6 bases). The CDR3 has 18 residues. V dropped 4 bases and J dropped 0 bases, with 16 bases sitting between them. The germline V gene has CDR1 KGHSH and CDR2 LQKENI.

V is TRBV18 and J is TRBJ1-3, with 10 nucleotides matching TRBD1. The germline CDR1 and CDR2 sequences are KGHSH and LQKENI. V lost 6 bases and J lost 2; bases outside the gene matches: 4. The CDR3 has 15 residues. CDR3 DNA sequence: TGTGCCAGCTCGCTCGACAGGGGGCCTGGAAACACCATATATTTT. Protein: CASSLDRGPGNTIYF. Variable domain in full (rest from reference TRBV18 and TRBJ1-3): NAGVMQNPRHLVRRRGQEARLRCSPMKGHSHVYWYRQLPEEGLKFMVYLQKENIIDESGMPKERFSAEFPKEGPSILRIQQVVRGDSAAYFCASSLDRGPGNTIYFGEGSWLTVV.

CDR3 DNA sequence: TGTGCCTGGAGTGTACATTTTAGGGAGACCCAGTACTTC. Translating gives CAWSVHFRETQYF. The rearrangement joins TRBV30 to TRBJ2-5, with D uncertain. Trimming left V 0 bases short and J 5 bases short, with 10 bases between. Germline CDR1 GTSNPN, CDR2 SVGIG (reference sequence). CDR3 length: 13 residues.